This T cell receptor beta chain was captured in a study of CD8 T cells in Susac syndrome (dated by TCRdb to 2018 to 2020). Concerning the study at large: The study used repertoire sequencing to test whether antigen drove CD8+ T cell activation and differentiation in Susac syndrome. Results and caveats for the whole study, not just this receptor: The number of individuals in the TCR sequencing and HLA analysis was recognized as being relatively small.

RNA was extracted with the RNeasy kit and about 0.45 to 1 ug was reverse transcribed using random hexamers. The immunoSEQ multiplex PCR assay, which covers 54 Vbeta and 13 Jbeta segments, was used to amplify TCR beta CDR3 regions. To correct PCR amplification bias, a synthetic template baseline was used for both primer optimization and computational correction. On the authors' methods: Reads were annotated to V, D and J genes per IMGT and analyzed with immunoSEQ Analyzer, keeping only productive sequences. Clonality was calculated as one minus the Shannon entropy normalized by log2 of the number of productive unique sequences. For each patient and control, public and private clones were evaluated within the 100 most prevalent clones. A clone was defined as Susac-specific if it was absent from the healthy and MS cohorts, from over 1,000 published viral clones and from other ImmuneACCESS disease sequences. TCRdb ran its own pipeline on the public reads, namely fastp trimming at Q25 and MiXCR clone calling, and kept in-frame beta chains. Every entry covers one CDR3 protein and lists the most common genes and DNA from its rows. The V and J calls shown here were made by TCRdb, not taken from the authors' results. The sample table records 140,000 to 150,000 distinct CDR3 sequences; 85% to 95% of these occur just once. 0.11% of the sample comes from the top ten.

Peripheral blood CD8+ and CD4+ T cells from healthy donors, Susac syndrome patients and multiple sclerosis patients were profiled by high-throughput TCR beta sequencing. Multiple sclerosis controls were treatment-naive patients with stable or active relapsing-remitting disease fulfilling revised McDonald criteria. CD8+ TEMRA cells were enriched by FACS, while bulk CD8+ and CD4+ T cells were purified by magnetic negative isolation. Blood was drawn into EDTA tubes, processed within 24 hours, and PBMCs were isolated by density gradient centrifugation. PBMCs intended for TCR sequencing were cryopreserved in liquid nitrogen and were subsequently thawed in a 37 degrees C water bath. A purity of at least 90% was achieved for sorted or isolated CD4+, CD8+ and CD8+ TEMRA cells. The germline V and J ends show losses of 5 bases and 2 bases respectively, and no gene match explains 7 bases of the junction. CDR3 length: 15 amino acids, cysteine to phenylalanine. Of all the DNA, just the CDR3 is kept, 45 bases in frame from base 1. Taken from the germline V gene (reference sequence), the CDR1 and CDR2 loops are GTSNPN and SVGIG.

Regarding this clonotype: Its specific antigen is unknown. No base quality values were provided; no much bigger clone lies one nucleotide off.

Here the chain combines TRBV30 and TRBJ2-3; 10 middle bases align to TRBD2. This TCR came from a human donor with multiple sclerosis. The material sequenced was CD4+ T cells from PBMCs. The DNA is as follows: TGTGCCTGGGGACAACTAGCGGGACACACAGATACGCAGTATTTT. It translates as CAWGQLAGHTDTQYF.